This TCR beta chain was retrieved from a study of lymphopenia after photon versus proton radiotherapy. Details on this clone: The antigen is undetermined.

TCRdb keeps only in-frame clones here, not all; method: immunoSEQ multiplex PCR. The profile shows fewer than 65,000 clones, about 90% of them singletons. Study findings and constraints: Proton therapy kept repertoires fairly stable, unlike photons, which gained effector/memory cells. In patients who died, overall survival fell as post-nadir TCR diversity dropped more. Oligoclonal CD8+ Temra expansion after nadir drove photon patients' diversity drop. Authors raise, but do not show, better survival with proton therapy.

This CDR3 spans 12 amino acids. Trimming pared 6 bases from V and 7 bases from J, leaving 7 bases between. Germline-derived CDR1 and CDR2 are SEHNR and FQNEAQ (reference sequence). This sample comprised peripheral blood, obtained from a patient treated with photon-based radiotherapy. The receptor's source is a man aged 40-49 years with gastric cancer. The rearrangement joins TRBV7-9 to TRBJ1-6; D remains ambiguous. CDR3 nucleotide sequence: TGTGCCAGCAGAACCCAAAATTCACCCCTCCACTTT. Translation: CASRTQNSPLHF. Filled out from reference TRBV7-9 and TRBJ1-6, the complete variable domain reads DTGVSQNPRHKITKRGQNVTFRCDPISEHNRLYWYRQTLGQGPEFLTYFQNEAQLEKSRLLSDRFSAERPKGSFSTLEIQRTEQGDSAMYLCASRTQNSPLHFGNGTRLTVT.